This T cell receptor beta chain was captured by sequencing in a study of blood T cells in healthy people across ages. Concerning this clonotype itself: Its antigen is unidentified.

The CDR3 runs to 15 residues. Trimming removed 2 bases from V and 10 bases from J; junction bases left unmatched: 13. In germline, CDR1 is PRHDT, CDR2 FYEKMQ (reference sequence). Overall study results and limits: TCR beta diversity, measured per million T cells, fell in a roughly linear way with age.

It was with a sample-barcoded 5' primer and a J-beta primer mix that a second PCR of roughly 7 to 12 cycles was run. Each cDNA molecule was tagged by a template-switch adaptor that had 12 random nucleotides. The study obtained at least 2.5 million CDR3-containing paired-end reads from every sample. Using its own MiXCR run on the 5' RACE reads, TCRdb lists one record per CDR3 protein. The sample has about 640,000 distinct CDR3 sequences; about 53% are singletons. This rearrangement joins TRBV13 to TRBJ1-1, with 7 bases identical to TRBD1. The TCR was taken from a man aged 55 to 69 in good health. The sequencing input was blood. The chain's CDR3 is CASSLQGGRGVRAFF. DNA for the CDR3: TGTGCCAGCAGCTTACAGGGGGGACGTGGGGTACGAGCTTTCTTT.